This T cell receptor beta chain was observed in a study of T cell responses to AZD1222 COVID-19 vaccine. Profiled with immunoSEQ multiplex PCR; TCRdb holds only in-frame clones, not every one. This table holds about 120,000 clones, about 90% found once. The CDR3 spans 15 residues. The germline V gene has CDR1 LGHDT and CDR2 YNNKEL (reference sequence). Trimming removed 3 bases at V and 7 bases at J, with 18 bases between. This receptor was taken from an adult in good health. Material: peripheral blood, obtained on day 0 of AZD1222 vaccination. The chain is built from TRBV3-1 (or the pseudogene TRBV3-2) and TRBJ1-2, with a tentative D call TRBD1 (6 bases). The CDR3 sequence: CASSQGTGGRSGYTF. The CDR3 DNA reads TGTGCCAGCAGCCAGGGGACGGGGGGCCGGAGTGGCTACACCTTC.